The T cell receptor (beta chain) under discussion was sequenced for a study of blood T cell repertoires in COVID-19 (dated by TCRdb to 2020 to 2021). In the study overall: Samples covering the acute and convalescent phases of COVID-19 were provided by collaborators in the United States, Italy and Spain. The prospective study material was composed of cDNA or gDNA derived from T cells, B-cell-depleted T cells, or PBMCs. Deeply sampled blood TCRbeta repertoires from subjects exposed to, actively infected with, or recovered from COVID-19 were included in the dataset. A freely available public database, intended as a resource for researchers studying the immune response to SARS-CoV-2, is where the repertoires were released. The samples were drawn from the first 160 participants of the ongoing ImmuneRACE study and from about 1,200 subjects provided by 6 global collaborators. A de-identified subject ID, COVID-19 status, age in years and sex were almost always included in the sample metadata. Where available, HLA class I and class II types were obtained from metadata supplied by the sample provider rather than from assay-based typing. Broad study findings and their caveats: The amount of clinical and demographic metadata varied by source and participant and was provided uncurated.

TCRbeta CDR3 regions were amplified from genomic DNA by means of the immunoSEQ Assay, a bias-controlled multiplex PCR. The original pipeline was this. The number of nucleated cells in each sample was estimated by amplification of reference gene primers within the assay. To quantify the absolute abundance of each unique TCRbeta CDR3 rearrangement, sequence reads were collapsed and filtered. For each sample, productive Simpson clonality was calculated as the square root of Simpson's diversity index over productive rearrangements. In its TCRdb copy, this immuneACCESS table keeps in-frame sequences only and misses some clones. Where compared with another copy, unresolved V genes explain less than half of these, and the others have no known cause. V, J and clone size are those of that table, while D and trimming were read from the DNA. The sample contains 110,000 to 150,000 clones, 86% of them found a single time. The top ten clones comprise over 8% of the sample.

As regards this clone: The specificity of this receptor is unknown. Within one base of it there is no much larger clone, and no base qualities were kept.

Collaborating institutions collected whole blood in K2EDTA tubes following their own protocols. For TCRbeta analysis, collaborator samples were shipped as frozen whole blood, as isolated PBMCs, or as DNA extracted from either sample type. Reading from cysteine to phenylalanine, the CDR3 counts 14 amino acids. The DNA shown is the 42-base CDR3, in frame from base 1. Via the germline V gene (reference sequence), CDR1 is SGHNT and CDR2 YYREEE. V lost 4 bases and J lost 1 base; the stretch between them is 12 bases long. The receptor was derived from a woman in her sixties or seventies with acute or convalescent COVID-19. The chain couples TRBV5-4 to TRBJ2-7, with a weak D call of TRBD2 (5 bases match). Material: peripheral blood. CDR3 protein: CASSPERRSYEQYF. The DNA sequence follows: TGTGCCAGCAGCCCGGAGCGGCGATCCTACGAGCAGTACTTC. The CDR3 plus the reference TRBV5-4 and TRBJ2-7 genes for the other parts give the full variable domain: ETGVTQSPTHLIKTRGQQVTLRCSSQSGHNTVSWYQQALGQGPQFIFQYYREEENGRGNFPPRFSGLQFPNYSSELNVNALELDDSALYLCASSPERRSYEQYFGPGTRLTVT.